This T cell receptor beta chain was recovered during a study of blood T cells in healthy people across ages. A second roughly 7 to 11 cycle PCR used barcoded and J-beta primers. Each CDR3 protein gets one entry after TCRdb re-called the 5' RACE reads with MiXCR. Of about 1.4 million distinct CDR3 sequences in the sample, 59% were seen once. V gave up 3 bases and J gave up 3 bases; unmatched junction bases: 2. CDR1 and CDR2 from the germline V gene are MGHDK and SYGVNS. This CDR3 spans 14 amino acids. In its sample, this clonotype was seen a few times. The antigen remains unidentified. PBMCs were isolated at a quantity of at least 6 million per sample. The extraction recovered at least 6 micrograms of total RNA per sample. Overall study results and limits: Older age went with lower TCR beta diversity per million T cells, in a roughly linear way. Changes in expanded clonotypes were possibly confounded, as the CMV status of donors was unknown.

Sequenced input: blood. This chain uses TRBV25-1 with TRBJ2-1, with TRBD2 identical over 7 bases. The TCR originated in a young man in good health. The CDR3 DNA is TGTGCCAGCAGTGAGCCGGGAGGCTACAATGAGCAGTTCTTC. Translation gives CASSEPGGYNEQFF.